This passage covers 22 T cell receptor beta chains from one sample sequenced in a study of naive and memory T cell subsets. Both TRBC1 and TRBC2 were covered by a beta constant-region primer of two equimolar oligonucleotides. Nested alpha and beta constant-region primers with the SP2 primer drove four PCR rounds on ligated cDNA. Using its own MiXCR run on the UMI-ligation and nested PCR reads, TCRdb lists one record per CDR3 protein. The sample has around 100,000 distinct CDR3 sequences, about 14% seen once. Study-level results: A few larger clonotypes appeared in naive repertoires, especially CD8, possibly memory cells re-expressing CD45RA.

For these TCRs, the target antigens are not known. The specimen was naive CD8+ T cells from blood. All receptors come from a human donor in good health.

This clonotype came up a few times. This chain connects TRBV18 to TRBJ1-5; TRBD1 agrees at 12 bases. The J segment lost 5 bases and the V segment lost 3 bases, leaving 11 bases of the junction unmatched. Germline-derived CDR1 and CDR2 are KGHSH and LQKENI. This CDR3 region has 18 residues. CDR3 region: CASSPLPGQGAKDQPQHF. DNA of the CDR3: TGTGCCAGCTCACCGCTACCGGGACAGGGGGCAAAGGATCAGCCCCAGCATTTT.

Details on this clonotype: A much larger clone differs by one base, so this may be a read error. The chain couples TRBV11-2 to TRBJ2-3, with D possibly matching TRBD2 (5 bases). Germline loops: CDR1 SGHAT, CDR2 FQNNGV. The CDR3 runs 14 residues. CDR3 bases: TGTGCCAACAGCTCCGGGGTTGAGAGTAATACGCAGTATTTT. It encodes CANSSGVESNTQYF.

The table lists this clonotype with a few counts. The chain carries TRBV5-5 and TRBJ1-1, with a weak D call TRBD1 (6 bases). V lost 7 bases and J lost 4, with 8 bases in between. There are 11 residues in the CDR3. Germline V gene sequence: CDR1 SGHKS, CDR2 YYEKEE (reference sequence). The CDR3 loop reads CASGQITEAFF. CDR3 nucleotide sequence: TGTGCCAGCGGACAGATCACTGAAGCTTTCTTT. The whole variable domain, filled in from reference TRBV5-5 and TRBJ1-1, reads DAGVTQSPTHLIKTRGQQVTLRCSPISGHKSVSWYQQVLGQGPQFIFQYYEKEERGRGNFPDRFSARQFPNYSSELNVNALLLGDSALYLCASGQITEAFFGQGTRLTVV.

CDR3 coding DNA: TGTGCCACCAGCAGCGGGAGGACCTACGAGCAGTACTTC. Translating gives CATSSGRTYEQYF. The chain couples TRBV12-3 or TRBV12-4 to TRBJ2-7; 9 bases agree with TRBD2. V trimming: 10 bases; J trimming: 2 bases; junction bases outside the gene matches: 6. The CDR3 totals 13 residues.

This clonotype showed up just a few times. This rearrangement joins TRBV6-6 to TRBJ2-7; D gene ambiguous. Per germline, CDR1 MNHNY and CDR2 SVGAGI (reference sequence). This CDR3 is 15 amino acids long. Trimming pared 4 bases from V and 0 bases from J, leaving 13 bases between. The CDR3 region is CASSSLAVSSYEQYF. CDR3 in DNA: TGTGCCAGCAGTTCCCTTGCGGTTAGCTCCTACGAGCAGTACTTC.

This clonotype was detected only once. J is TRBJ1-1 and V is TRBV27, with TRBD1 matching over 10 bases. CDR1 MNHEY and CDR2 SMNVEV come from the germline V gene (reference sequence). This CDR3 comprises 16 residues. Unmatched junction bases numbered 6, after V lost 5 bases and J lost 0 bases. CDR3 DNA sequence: TGTGCCAGCAGTCCGGACAGGGGGTGGATGAACACTGAAGCTTTCTTT. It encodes CASSPDRGWMNTEAFF.

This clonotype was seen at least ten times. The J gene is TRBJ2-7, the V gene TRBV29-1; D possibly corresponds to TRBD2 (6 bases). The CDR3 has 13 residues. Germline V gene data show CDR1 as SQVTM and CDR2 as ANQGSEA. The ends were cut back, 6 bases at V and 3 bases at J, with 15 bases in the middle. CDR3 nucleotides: TGCAGCGTGGTATCTAGCGCAGACTACGAGCAGTACTTC. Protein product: CSVVSSADYEQYF.

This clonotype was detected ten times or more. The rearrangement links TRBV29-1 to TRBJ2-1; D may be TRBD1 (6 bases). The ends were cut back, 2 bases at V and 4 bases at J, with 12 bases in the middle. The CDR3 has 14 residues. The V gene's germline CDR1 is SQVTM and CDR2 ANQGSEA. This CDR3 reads CSVESGQSYNEQFF. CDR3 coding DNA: TGCAGCGTTGAAAGTGGACAGTCTTACAATGAGCAGTTCTTC.

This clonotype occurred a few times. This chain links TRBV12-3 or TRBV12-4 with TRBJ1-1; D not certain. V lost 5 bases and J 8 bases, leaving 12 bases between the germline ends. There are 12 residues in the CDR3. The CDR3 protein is CASSPWGGEAFF. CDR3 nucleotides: TGTGCCAGCAGTCCGTGGGGAGGGGAAGCTTTCTTT.

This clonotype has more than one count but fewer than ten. The CDR3 reads CASSQGGNTNTEAFF. As DNA, the CDR3 is TGCGCCAGCAGCCAAGGAGGTAACACGAACACTGAAGCTTTCTTT. The rearrangement links TRBV4-3 to TRBJ1-1; D remains ambiguous. The CDR3 runs to 15 residues. CDR1 LGHNA and CDR2 YSLEER come from the germline V gene. V was shortened by 1 base and J by 1 base, with 10 bases between the two germline ends.

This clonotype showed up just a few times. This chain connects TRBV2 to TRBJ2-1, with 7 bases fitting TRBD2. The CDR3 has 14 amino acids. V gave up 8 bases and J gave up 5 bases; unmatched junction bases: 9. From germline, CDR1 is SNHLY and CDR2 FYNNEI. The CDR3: CASAGTINHNEQFF. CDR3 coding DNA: TGTGCCAGCGCCGGGACTATTAACCACAATGAGCAGTTCTTC.

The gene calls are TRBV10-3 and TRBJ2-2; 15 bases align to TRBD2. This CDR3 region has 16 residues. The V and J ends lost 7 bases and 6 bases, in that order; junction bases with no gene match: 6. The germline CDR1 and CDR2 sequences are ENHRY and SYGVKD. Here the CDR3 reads CAIMGTSGRTAGELFF. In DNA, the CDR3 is TGTGCCATCATGGGGACTAGCGGGAGGACCGCCGGGGAGCTGTTTTTT.

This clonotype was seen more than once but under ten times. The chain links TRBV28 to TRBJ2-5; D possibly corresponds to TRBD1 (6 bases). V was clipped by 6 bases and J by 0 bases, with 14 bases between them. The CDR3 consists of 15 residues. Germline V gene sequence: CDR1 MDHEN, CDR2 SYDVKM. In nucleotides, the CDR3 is TGTGCCAGCAGGCGAAGGACAGCCTACCAAGAGACCCAGTACTTC. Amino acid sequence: CASRRRTAYQETQYF.

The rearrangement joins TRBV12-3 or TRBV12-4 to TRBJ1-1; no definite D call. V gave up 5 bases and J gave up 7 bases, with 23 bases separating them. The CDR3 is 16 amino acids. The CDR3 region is CASSPRFGEGSGEAFF. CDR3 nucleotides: TGTGCCAGCAGTCCCCGCTTCGGTGAAGGGTCGGGTGAAGCTTTCTTT.

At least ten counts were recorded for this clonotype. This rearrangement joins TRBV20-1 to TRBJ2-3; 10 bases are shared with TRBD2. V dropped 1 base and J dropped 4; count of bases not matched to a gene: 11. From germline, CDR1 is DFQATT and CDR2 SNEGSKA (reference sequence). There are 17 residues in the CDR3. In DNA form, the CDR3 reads TGCAGTGCTAGAGGGCCTAGCGGGAGCGTCGTGCCAGATACGCAGTATTTT. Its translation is CSARGPSGSVVPDTQYF.

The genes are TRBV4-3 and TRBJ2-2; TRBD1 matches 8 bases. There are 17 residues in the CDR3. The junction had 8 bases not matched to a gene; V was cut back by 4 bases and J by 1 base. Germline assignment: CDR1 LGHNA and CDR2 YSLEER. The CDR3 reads CASSPSRTGQNTGELFF. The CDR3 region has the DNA TGCGCCAGCAGCCCTAGTAGGACAGGGCAGAACACCGGGGAGCTGTTTTTT.

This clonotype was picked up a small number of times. The CDR3 bases are TGTGCCAGCAGCGGAGCGGGGGGCCTTCAGCAGTACTTC. Amino acid sequence: CASSGAGGLQQYF. The chain has TRBV3-1 and TRBJ2-7, with 9 bases fitting TRBD2. The V segment lost 5 bases and the J segment 8 bases; nucleotides outside the gene matches: 7. The CDR3 sequence is 13 residues long. Germline-derived CDR1 and CDR2 are LGHDT and YNNKEL (reference sequence).

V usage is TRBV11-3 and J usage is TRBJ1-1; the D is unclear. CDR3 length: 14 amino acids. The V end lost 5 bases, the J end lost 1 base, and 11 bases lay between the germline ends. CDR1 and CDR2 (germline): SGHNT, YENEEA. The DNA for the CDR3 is TGTGCCAGCAGCCCACCGAGCCGGAACACTGAAGCTTTCTTT. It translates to CASSPPSRNTEAFF.

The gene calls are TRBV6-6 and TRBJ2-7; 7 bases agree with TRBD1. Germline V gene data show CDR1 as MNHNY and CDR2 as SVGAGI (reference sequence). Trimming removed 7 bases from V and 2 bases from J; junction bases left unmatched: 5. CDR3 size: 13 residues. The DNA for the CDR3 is TGTGCCAGCAATTGGGACAGCCCCTACGAGCAGTACTTC. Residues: CASNWDSPYEQYF.

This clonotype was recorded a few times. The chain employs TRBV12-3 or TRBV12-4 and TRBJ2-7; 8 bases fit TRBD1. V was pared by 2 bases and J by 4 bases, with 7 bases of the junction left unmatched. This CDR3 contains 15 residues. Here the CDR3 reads CASSLSVDRVYEQYF. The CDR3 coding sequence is TGTGCCAGCAGTTTATCCGTGGACAGGGTTTACGAGCAGTACTTC.

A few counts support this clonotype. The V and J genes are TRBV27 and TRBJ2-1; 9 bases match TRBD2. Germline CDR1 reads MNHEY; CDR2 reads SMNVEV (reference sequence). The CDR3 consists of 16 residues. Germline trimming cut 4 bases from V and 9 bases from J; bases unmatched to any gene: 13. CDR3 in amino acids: CASSSLSPGLAFEQFF. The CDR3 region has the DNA TGTGCCAGCAGTTCCCTATCCCCGGGACTAGCCTTTGAGCAGTTCTTC.

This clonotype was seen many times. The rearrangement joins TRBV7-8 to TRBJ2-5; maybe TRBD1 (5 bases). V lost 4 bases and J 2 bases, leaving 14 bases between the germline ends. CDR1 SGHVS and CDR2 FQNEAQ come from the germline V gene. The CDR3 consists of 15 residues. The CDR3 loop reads CASSSAADIQETQYF. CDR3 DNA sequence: TGTGCCAGCAGCTCTGCCGCGGACATACAAGAGACCCAGTACTTC. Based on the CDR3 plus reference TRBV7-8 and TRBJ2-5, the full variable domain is GAGVSQSPRYKVAKRGQDVALRCDPISGHVSLFWYQQALGQGPEFLTYFQNEAQLDKSGLPSDRFFAERPEGSVSTLKIQRTQQEDSAVYLCASSSAADIQETQYFGPGTRLLVL.